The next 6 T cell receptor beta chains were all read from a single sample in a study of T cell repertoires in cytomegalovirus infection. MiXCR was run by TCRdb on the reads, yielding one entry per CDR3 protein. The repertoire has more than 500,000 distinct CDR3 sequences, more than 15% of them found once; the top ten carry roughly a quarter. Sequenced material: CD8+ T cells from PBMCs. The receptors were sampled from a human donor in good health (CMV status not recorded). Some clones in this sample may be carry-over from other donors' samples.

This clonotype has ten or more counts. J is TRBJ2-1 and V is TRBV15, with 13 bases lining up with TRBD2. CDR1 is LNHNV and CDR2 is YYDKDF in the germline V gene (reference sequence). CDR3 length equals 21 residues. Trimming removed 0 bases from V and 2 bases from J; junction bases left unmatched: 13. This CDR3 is CATSRDFRDKTSGGPYNEQFF. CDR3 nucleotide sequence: TGTGCCACCAGCAGAGACTTCCGGGACAAGACTAGCGGGGGGCCCTACAATGAGCAGTTCTTC.

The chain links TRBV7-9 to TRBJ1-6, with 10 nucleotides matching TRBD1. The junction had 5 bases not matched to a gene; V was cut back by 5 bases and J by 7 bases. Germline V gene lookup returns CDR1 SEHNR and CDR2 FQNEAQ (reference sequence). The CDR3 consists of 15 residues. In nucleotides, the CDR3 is TGTGCCAGCAGCGGGACAGGGGAGGTGAATTCACCCCTCCACTTT. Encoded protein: CASSGTGEVNSPLHF.

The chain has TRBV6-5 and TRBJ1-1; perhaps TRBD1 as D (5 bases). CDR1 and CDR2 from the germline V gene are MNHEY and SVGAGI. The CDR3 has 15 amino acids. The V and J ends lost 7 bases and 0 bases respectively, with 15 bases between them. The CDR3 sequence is CASTPSGGMNTEAFF. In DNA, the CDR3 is TGTGCCAGCACCCCATCGGGGGGGATGAACACTGAAGCTTTCTTT.

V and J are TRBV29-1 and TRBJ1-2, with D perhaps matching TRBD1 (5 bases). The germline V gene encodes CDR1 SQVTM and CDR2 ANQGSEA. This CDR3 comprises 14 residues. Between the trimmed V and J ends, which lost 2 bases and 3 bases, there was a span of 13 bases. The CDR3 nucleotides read TGCAGCGTTGAAAGTAGGGGATGGGACTATGGCTACACCTTC. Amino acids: CSVESRGWDYGYTF.

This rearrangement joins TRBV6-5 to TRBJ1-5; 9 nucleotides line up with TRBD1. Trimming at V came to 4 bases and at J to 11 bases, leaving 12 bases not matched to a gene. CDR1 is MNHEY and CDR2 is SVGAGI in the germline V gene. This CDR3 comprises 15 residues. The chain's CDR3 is CASSSNTGGRGAQHF. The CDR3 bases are TGTGCCAGCAGTTCAAATACAGGGGGCCGCGGGGCCCAGCATTTT.

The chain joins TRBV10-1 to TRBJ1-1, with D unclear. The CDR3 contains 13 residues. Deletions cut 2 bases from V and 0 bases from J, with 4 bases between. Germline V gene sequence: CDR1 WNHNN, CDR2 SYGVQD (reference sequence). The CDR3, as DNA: TGCGCCAGCAGTGAGGCGGTGAACACTGAAGCTTTCTTT. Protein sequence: CASSEAVNTEAFF.